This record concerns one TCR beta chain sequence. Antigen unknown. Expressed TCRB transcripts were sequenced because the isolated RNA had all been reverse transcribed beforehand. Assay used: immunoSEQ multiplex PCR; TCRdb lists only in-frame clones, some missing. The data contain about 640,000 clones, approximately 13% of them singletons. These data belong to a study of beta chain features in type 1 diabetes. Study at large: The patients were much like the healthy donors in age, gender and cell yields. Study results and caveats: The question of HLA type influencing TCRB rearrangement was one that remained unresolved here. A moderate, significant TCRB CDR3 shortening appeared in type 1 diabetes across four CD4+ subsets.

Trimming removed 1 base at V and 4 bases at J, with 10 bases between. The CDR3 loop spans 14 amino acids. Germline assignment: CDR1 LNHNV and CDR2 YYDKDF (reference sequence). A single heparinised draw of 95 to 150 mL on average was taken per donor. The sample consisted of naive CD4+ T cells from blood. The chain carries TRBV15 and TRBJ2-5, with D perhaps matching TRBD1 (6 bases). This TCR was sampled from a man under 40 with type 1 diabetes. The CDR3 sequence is CATSRGTGPETQYF. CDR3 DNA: TGTGCCACCAGCAGAGGAACAGGGCCAGAGACCCAGTACTTC.